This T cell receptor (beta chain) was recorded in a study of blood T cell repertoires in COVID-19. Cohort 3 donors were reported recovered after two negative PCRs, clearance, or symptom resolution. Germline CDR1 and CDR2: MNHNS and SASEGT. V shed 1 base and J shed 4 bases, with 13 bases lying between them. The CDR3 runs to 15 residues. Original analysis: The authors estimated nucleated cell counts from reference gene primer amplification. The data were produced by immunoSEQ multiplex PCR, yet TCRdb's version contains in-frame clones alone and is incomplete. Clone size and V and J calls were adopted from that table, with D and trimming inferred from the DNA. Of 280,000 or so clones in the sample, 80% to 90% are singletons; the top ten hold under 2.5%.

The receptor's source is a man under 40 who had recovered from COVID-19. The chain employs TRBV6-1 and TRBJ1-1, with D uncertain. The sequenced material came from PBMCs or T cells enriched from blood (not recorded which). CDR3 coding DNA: TGTGCCAGCAGTGAAGGGGCAGGATATGGCACTGAAGCTTTCTTT. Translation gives CASSEGAGYGTEAFF.